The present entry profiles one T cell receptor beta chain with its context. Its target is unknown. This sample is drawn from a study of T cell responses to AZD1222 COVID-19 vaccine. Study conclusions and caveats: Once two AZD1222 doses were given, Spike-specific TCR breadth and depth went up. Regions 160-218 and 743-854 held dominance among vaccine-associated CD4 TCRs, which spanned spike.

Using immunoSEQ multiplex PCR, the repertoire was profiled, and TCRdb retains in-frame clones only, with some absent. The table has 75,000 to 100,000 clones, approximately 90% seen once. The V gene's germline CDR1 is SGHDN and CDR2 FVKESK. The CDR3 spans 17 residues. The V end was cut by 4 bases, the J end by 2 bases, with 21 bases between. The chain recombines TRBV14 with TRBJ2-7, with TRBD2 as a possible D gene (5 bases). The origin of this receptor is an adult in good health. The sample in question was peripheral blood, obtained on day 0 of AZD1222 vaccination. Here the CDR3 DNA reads TGTGCCAGCAGCCCGTTAATTGTAGTGGGAGATACCTACGAGCAGTACTTC. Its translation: CASSPLIVVGDTYEQYF.